Listed here are 3 T cell receptor beta chains from one sample, sequenced in a study of beta chain features in type 1 diabetes. The whole isolated RNA underwent reverse transcription, so sequencing captured expressed TCRB transcripts. Measured with immunoSEQ multiplex PCR; TCRdb has only the in-frame clones, and not every one. Of about 650,000 clones detected, around 12% appear once; the ten largest clones hold around 0.12%. The study, taken as a whole, reports: Shortening that was moderate but significant affected the TCRB CDR3s of Type 1 diabetes patients in all four CD4+ subsets.

The antigens for these receptors are not known. The sequenced sample consisted of naive CD4+ T cells from blood. The receptors come from a young man with type 1 diabetes.

This clone turned up a few times. This chain joins TRBV4-2 and TRBJ2-3, with 9 bases that match TRBD2. In germline, CDR1 is LGHNA, CDR2 YNFKEQ. V lost 0 bases and J lost 0; bases outside the gene matches: 7. CDR3 length: 18 residues. The CDR3 loop reads CASSQEGSGGPSTDTQYF. CDR3 DNA sequence: TGTGCCAGCAGCCAAGAGGGTAGCGGGGGCCCTAGCACAGATACGCAGTATTTT.

This clone turned up a few times. This chain uses TRBV2 with TRBJ2-1, with D unresolved. The CDR3 has 12 amino acids. Germline-derived CDR1 and CDR2 are SNHLY and FYNNEI. Between the trimmed V and J ends, which lost 3 bases and 9 bases, there was a span of 9 bases. CDR3 residues: CASSEGQTEQFF. The CDR3 bases are TGTGCCAGCAGTGAGGGCCAGACTGAGCAGTTCTTC.

The chain joins TRBV2 to TRBJ1-2; D is possibly TRBD1 (5 bases). The V and J ends lost 5 bases and 0 bases respectively, with 13 bases between them. Germline V gene sequence: CDR1 SNHLY, CDR2 FYNNEI. CDR3 size: 15 residues. CDR3 in DNA: TGTGCCAGCAGTTCGGGGACGAATTCTAACTATGGCTACACCTTC. Translated: CASSSGTNSNYGYTF.